Reported below is one TCR beta chain. What it recognizes is unknown. The record originates from a study of T cell repertoires in aging, cancer and after chemotherapy. The wider study: Patients with glioblastoma brain tumors were sampled before and after temozolomide-based therapy. Findings and caveats of the study: Age-matched healthy donors had significantly more diverse, less clonal blood TCR repertoires than untreated cancer patients. Immunological memory after chemotherapy cannot be judged from the repertoire data.

Peripheral blood genomic DNA, not sorted cells or RNA, was the template. Multiplex touch-down PCR with TRB-A/B primers amplified rearranged V-D-J TRB sequences. TCRdb called the multiplex PCR reads again in MiXCR, with one record for every CDR3 protein. The sample holds about 2,900 distinct CDR3 sequences, 33% seen once. The TCR was taken from a human donor with a solid tumor. Sample: blood.

As DNA, the CDR3 is TGCAGTGCTAGTGGGCCTACTTCGCCCCTGGTTTTTGATGAGCAGTTCTTC. Its protein is CSASGPTSPLVFDEQFF. J is TRBJ2-1 and V is TRBV20-1; no definite D call. CDR3 length equals 17 residues. Between the trimmed V and J ends, which lost 3 bases and 8 bases, there was a span of 26 bases. The germline V gene encodes CDR1 DFQATT and CDR2 SNEGSKA (reference sequence).